A single sample gave rise to the 8 T cell receptor beta chains below, sequenced in a study of tumor-infiltrating lymphocytes in primary liver carcinoma. Reverse transcription of about 0.5 ug total RNA with a constant-region primer produced TCR beta cDNA. Three-round nested multiplex PCR performed with slightly modified ARM-PCR produced the TCR beta libraries. With TRBV1-TRBV30 forward primers and a C-beta reverse primer, the first two PCR rounds were run for about 10 cycles each. TCRdb redid the calling of the multiplex PCR reads with MiXCR, one entry per CDR3 protein. This sample has approximately 22,000 distinct CDR3 sequences; roughly 78% occur once, and the top ten carry 41%. Co-extraction yielded RNA and DNA from about 20-30 mg of unsorted bulk tissue. Sequenced sample: liver tumor tissue from sampling region 1. Sample subset: tumor region T1, superior pole. The origin of the receptors is a man aged 40-49 years with primary liver carcinoma and hepatitis B virus infection.

Ten or more counts support this clonotype. Lacking the conserved final phenylalanine or tryptophan, this CDR3 likely reflects a read error. The genes are TRBV4-3 and TRBJ2-3, with 15 bases lining up with TRBD2. The germline gives CDR1 LGHNA, CDR2 YSLEER. Trimming took 0 bases from V and 7 from J; bases not matched to a gene: 5. This CDR3 comprises 17 residues. Here the CDR3 reads CASSQDRGLAGGHTQYL. In DNA, the CDR3 is TGCGCCAGCAGCCAAGATAGGGGACTAGCGGGAGGCCATACGCAGTATCTT.

As regards this clonotype: The CDR3 carries no conserved terminal phenylalanine or tryptophan, so it likely arises from a read error. The chain recombines TRBV28 with TRBJ2-7, with D possibly matching TRBD1 (6 bases). V shed 4 bases and J shed 3 bases, with 16 bases lying between them. CDR1 and CDR2 (germline): MDHEN, SYDVKM. The CDR3 totals 15 residues. CDR3 DNA: TGTGCCAGCAGTTCAATGGAACAGGGATACTACGAGCAGTACCTC. Its protein product is CASSSMEQGYYEQYL.

To note about this clonotype: Its ends do not fully match the called genes, so a read error is possible. V usage is TRBV11-3 and J usage is TRBJ2-1, with D tentatively TRBD1 (6 bases). The CDR3 is 12 amino acids. Germline V CDR1 and CDR2: SGHNT, YENEEA. Here the CDR3 reads CVSSQTDSKRFF. The CDR3 region has the DNA TGTGTCAGCAGCCAAACGGACAGCAAGCGGTTCTTC.

At least ten counts were recorded for this clonotype. The conserved final phenylalanine or tryptophan is absent from the CDR3, which likely points to a read error. This chain links TRBV2 with TRBJ1-2, with D uncertain. Germline V gene sequence: CDR1 SNHLY, CDR2 FYNNEI. The CDR3 loop spans 11 amino acids. V gave up 6 bases and J gave up 5 bases, with 7 bases separating them. The CDR3 DNA follows: TGTGCCAGCAGGGACGTTTATGGCTACACCTCC. The encoded protein is CASRDVYGYTS.

This rearrangement joins TRBV11-1 to TRBJ2-1; 10 nucleotides line up with TRBD2. V lost 5 bases, J lost 8 bases, and 9 bases stayed unmatched. CDR3 length equals 15 residues. Germline V gene sequence: CDR1 SGHAT, CDR2 FQDESV (reference sequence). The CDR3 DNA is TGTGCCAGCAGCAAGGGACTAGCGAAACTAGATGAGCAGTTCTTC. Its translation: CASSKGLAKLDEQFF.

Comment on this clonotype: This clone may be a read error of a much larger clone one base away. Without the conserved terminal phenylalanine or tryptophan, this CDR3 likely stems from a read error. The chain recombines TRBV5-1 with TRBJ2-7; 10 bases agree with TRBD2. CDR1 SGHRS and CDR2 YFSETQ come from the germline V gene. This CDR3 contains 15 residues. The CDR3 region is CACSLGAGGPNEQYL. The CDR3 DNA sequence: TGCGCCTGCAGCTTGGGAGCGGGAGGGCCAAACGAGCAGTACTTA.

Notes on this clonotype: The junction and the germline gene differ at one end; a read error may be behind it. The chain has TRBV11-2 and TRBJ2-1; D assignment may be TRBD1 or TRBD2 (5 bases each). Germline CDR1 is SGHAT and CDR2 is FQNNGV. The CDR3 extends over 16 amino acids. Written as DNA, the CDR3 is TGTGCCAGCAGCTTTCGGGGCTACTCCTCCTACAATGAGCAGTTCTTT. Residues: CASSFRGYSSYNEQFF. Full variable domain (remainder filled in from reference TRBV11-2 and TRBJ2-1): EAGVAQSPRYKIIEKRQSVAFWCNPISGHATLYWYQQILGQGPKLLIQFQNNGVVDDSQLPKDRFSAERLKGVDSTLKIQPAKLEDSAVYLCASSFRGYSSYNEQFFGPGTRLTVL.

Of note for this clonotype: Compared with germline, one end of the junction differs, possibly owing to a read error. The rearrangement links TRBV11-2 to TRBJ2-3; no firm D call. CDR3 length: 13 amino acids. The germline gives CDR1 SGHAT, CDR2 FQNNGV. Here the CDR3 reads CASNLISTDTLYF. Written as DNA, the CDR3 is TGTGCCAGCAACCTGATTAGCACAGATACGCTGTATTTT.